The sequence of this T cell receptor beta chain was determined in a study of PD-L1 blockade in urothelial cancer. As to time point: pretreatment peripheral blood. The CDR3 consists of 17 residues. The ends lost 1 base at V and 7 bases at J; junction bases unmatched: 12. Germline V gives CDR1 SGHRS, CDR2 YFSETQ. The repertoire was sequenced with immunoSEQ multiplex PCR; TCRdb's copy has only in-frame clones and lacks some. The sample lists 85,000 to 100,000 clones; over 75% were seen once. The gene calls are TRBV5-1 and TRBJ1-2, with 11 bases matching TRBD1. This receptor was taken from a man aged 60-69 years with urothelial cancer. Sample: PBMCs, taken around atezolizumab (anti-PD-L1) treatment. The CDR3 loop is CASSLKTGTGGGSGYTF. The CDR3, as DNA: TGCGCCAGCAGCTTGAAAACAGGGACAGGGGGTGGAAGTGGCTACACCTTC.